The 4 T cell receptor beta chains presented below share a single source sample, sequenced in a study of STAT3 mutations in large granular lymphocyte leukemia (dated by TCRdb to between 2018 and 2021). The study at large found these results: Every T-LGLL patient showed at least one immunodominant TCRbeta clonotype, and about half showed multiple immunodominant subclonotypes.

Library preparation was by the immunoSEQ multiplex PCR assay. TCRdb stores this immuneACCESS table with in-frame sequences only. Part of the clones is absent; in the studies checked, under half of the shortfall reflects unresolved V genes, and no reason is known for the rest. This sample comprises fewer than 9,500 clones, 70% to 75% of them detected only once. Under 30% of the sample is taken by the ten largest. Their antigens remain unidentified. Sequencing was done on a sample of peripheral blood mononuclear cells. These receptors came from a woman aged 40 to 50 with T-cell large granular lymphocyte leukemia. Some clones in this sample may be carry-over from other donors' samples. The age is the age at diagnosis.

V gene TRBV29-1 combines with J gene TRBJ2-5; D remains unclear. The V end was cut by 4 bases, the J end by 2 bases, with 8 bases between. Germline CDR1 and CDR2: SQVTM and ANQGSEA. The CDR3 runs 12 residues. CDR3 nucleotide sequence: TGCAGCGTTGGAGGCGATCAAGAGACCCAGTACTTC. Translating gives CSVGGDQETQYF.

This clone has only a few counts. The chain combines TRBV27 with TRBJ1-1, with 11 nucleotides matching TRBD1. V shed 3 bases and J 9 bases; nucleotides not matched to a gene: 3. The CDR3 is 13 amino acids. Looked up from germline, CDR1 is MNHEY and CDR2 is SMNVEV (reference sequence). CDR3 amino acids: CASSLDRGPQAFF. The CDR3 nucleotides read TGTGCCAGCAGTTTGGACAGGGGGCCTCAAGCTTTCTTT.

This chain uses TRBV30 with TRBJ2-7, with D perhaps TRBD2 (6 bases). Germline CDR1 is GTSNPN and CDR2 is SVGIG (reference sequence). Trimming took 4 bases from V and 0 from J, leaving 16 bases between them. The CDR3 is 15 amino acids. CDR3 region: CAWTIGGTSSYEQYF. The CDR3 DNA follows: TGTGCCTGGACGATCGGGGGAACAAGCTCCTACGAGCAGTACTTC.

The chain has TRBV7-3 and TRBJ2-7; D not certain. The CDR3 spans 11 residues. The ends were cut back, 5 bases at V and 1 base at J, with 3 bases in the middle. Germline V gene data show CDR1 as SGHTA and CDR2 as FQGTGA. CDR3 protein: CASSPSYEQYF. As DNA, the CDR3 is TGTGCCAGCAGCCCATCCTACGAGCAGTACTTC.